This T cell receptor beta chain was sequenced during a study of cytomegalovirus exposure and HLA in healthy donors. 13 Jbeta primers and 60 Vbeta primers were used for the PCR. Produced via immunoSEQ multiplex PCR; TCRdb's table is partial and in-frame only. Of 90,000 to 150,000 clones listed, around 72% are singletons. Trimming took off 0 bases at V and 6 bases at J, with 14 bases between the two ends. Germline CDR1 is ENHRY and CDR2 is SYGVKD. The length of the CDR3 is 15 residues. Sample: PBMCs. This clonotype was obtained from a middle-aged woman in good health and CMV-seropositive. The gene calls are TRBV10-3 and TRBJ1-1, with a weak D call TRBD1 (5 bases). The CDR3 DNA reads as TGTGCCATCAGTGAGTCCGGGGGGGAGAGGGCTGAAGCTTTCTTT. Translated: CAISESGGERAEAFF.